The 30 T cell receptor beta chains below were found in one sample sequenced in a study of persistence of HIV-infected CD4 T cells. No antigen is known for these receptors. Sequencing used immunoSEQ version 4 in survey mode. The assay was immunoSEQ multiplex PCR, and TCRdb's table has in-frame clones only and misses some. This table has approximately 65,000 clones, just under 75% appearing once. An overlapping HIV-1 Gag peptide pool stimulated these cells at about 0.91 ug/peptide/mL. Memory cells lacking CD40L and CD69 with high CD45RO were sorted. Sequencing was performed on CD4+ T cells sorted from PBMCs after approximately 20-hour stimulation, taken from a patient who received antiretroviral therapy. These receptors all stem from an adult man with HIV who was CMV-seropositive.

This rearrangement joins TRBV19 to TRBJ1-4; a possible D gene is TRBD1 (6 bases). The germline gives CDR1 LNHDA, CDR2 SQIVND (reference sequence). The CDR3 runs to 15 residues. Trimming took off 3 bases at V and 0 bases at J, with 8 bases between the two ends. The CDR3 DNA sequence: TGTGCCAGTAGTATCGGACAGACAACTAATGAAAAACTGTTTTTT. Amino acids: CASSIGQTTNEKLFF.

The chain uses TRBV15 and TRBJ2-7, with TRBD1 matching over 8 bases. J was trimmed by 3 bases and V by 5 bases; bases with no gene match: 6. CDR3 size: 14 residues. CDR1 and CDR2 (germline): LNHNV, YYDKDF (reference sequence). CDR3 protein: CATSRGTGHYEQYF. CDR3 DNA: TGTGCCACCAGCCGGGGGACAGGACACTACGAGCAGTACTTC. The entire variable domain, with the rest obtained from reference TRBV15 and TRBJ2-7, is as follows: DAMVIQNPRYQVTQFGKPVTLSCSQTLNHNVMYWYQQKSSQAPKLLFHYYDKDFNNEADTPDNFQSRRPNTSFCFLDIRSPGLGDTAMYLCATSRGTGHYEQYFGPGTRLTVT.

The chain combines TRBV6-4 with TRBJ2-1; 9 bases line up with TRBD1. This CDR3 has 13 amino acids. J gave up 8 bases and V 6 bases, and 5 bases lay outside the gene matches. Germline V gives CDR1 MRHNA, CDR2 SNTAGT. CDR3 residues: CASSRDRVDEQFF. The CDR3 nucleotides read TGTGCCAGCAGCAGGGACAGGGTGGATGAGCAGTTCTTC.

A few counts support this clone. This sequence joins TRBV7-9 and TRBJ2-1; 9 bases fit TRBD1. The CDR3 extends over 14 amino acids. With 5 bases clipped from V and 8 bases from J, the junction kept 7 bases outside the gene matches. In germline, CDR1 is SEHNR, CDR2 FQNEAQ (reference sequence). The CDR3 region has the DNA TGTGCCAGCAGCCGGGACAGGGTCACGGATGAGCAGTTCTTC. It is translated as CASSRDRVTDEQFF.

The chain uses TRBV28 and TRBJ1-6; D remains ambiguous. Germline lookup yields CDR1 MDHEN and CDR2 SYDVKM. V lost 3 bases, J lost 7 bases, and 19 bases lay in between. The CDR3 extends over 17 amino acids. The DNA for the CDR3 is TGTGCCAGCAGTTTTTTTACTGGCGGGAGTCAAAATTCACCCCTCCACTTT. Translating it yields CASSFFTGGSQNSPLHF.

The chain joins TRBV29-1 to TRBJ1-2, with D possibly TRBD1 on 6 matching bases. Trimming took 7 bases from V and 4 from J, leaving 13 bases between them. This CDR3 is 12 amino acids long. The germline gives CDR1 SQVTM, CDR2 ANQGSEA. As DNA, the CDR3 is TGCAGCGGAGTACAGGGATCCTATGGCTACACCTTC. This sequence encodes CSGVQGSYGYTF.

This chain joins TRBV6-6 and TRBJ1-3; 7 bases are a match to TRBD1. This CDR3 comprises 17 residues. V was clipped by 5 bases and J by 2 bases; unmatched bases: 12. CDR1 and CDR2 from the germline V gene are MNHNY and SVGAGI (reference sequence). CDR3 protein: CASSRLNTGVAGNTIYF. The CDR3 region has the DNA TGTGCCAGCAGTCGATTAAACACAGGGGTAGCTGGAAACACCATATATTTT.

This clone occurred a few times. The chain recombines TRBV6-6 with TRBJ1-1; 7 bases are shared with TRBD1. Per germline, CDR1 MNHNY and CDR2 SVGAGI (reference sequence). The CDR3 covers 14 residues. J gave up 7 bases and V 6 bases, and 11 bases lay outside the gene matches. The CDR3 protein is CASRPGGNNNEAFF. For the CDR3, the DNA is TGTGCCAGCAGACCAGGGGGTAATAATAATGAAGCTTTCTTT.

The chain combines TRBV19 with TRBJ1-5; possible D gene TRBD1, 5 bases. The germline gives CDR1 LNHDA, CDR2 SQIVND (reference sequence). This CDR3 has 14 residues. V was pared by 6 bases and J by 1 base, with 10 bases between. The CDR3 spells CASRLQGSNQPQHF. The CDR3 DNA is TGTGCCAGTAGGCTTCAGGGAAGCAATCAGCCCCAGCATTTT.

The chain is built from TRBV6-6 and TRBJ1-5, with a possible D match to TRBD1 (5 bases). This CDR3 has 15 amino acids. Trimming cost V 5 bases and J 3 bases, with 14 bases left between them. Germline CDR1 and CDR2: MNHNY and SVGAGI (reference sequence). This CDR3 is CASSPSGPFNQPQHF. As DNA, the CDR3 is TGTGCCAGCAGTCCCTCGGGACCGTTCAATCAGCCCCAGCATTTT.

The chain joins TRBV9 to TRBJ1-1; D call uncertain. The CDR3 covers 14 residues. CDR1 SGDLS and CDR2 YYNGEE come from the germline V gene. Trimming pared 3 bases from V and 2 bases from J, leaving 11 bases between. The CDR3: CASSALKGNTEAFF. DNA for the CDR3: TGTGCCAGCAGCGCCCTTAAGGGAAACACTGAAGCTTTCTTT.

The chain employs TRBV5-1 and TRBJ2-1; D possibly corresponds to TRBD1 (5 bases). The CDR3 covers 11 residues. The germline V gene has CDR1 SGHRS and CDR2 YFSETQ. Trimming shortened V by 0 bases and J by 10 bases, and 5 bases separated the two germline ends. The CDR3, as DNA: TGCGCCAGCAGCTTGGAGGGGGAGCAGTTCTTC. This gives the protein CASSLEGEQFF.

The rearrangement uses TRBV18 and TRBJ2-1; tentatively, D is TRBD1 or TRBD2 (5 bases each). With 4 bases removed from V and 7 bases from J, the gap between germline ends came to 17 bases. CDR1 KGHSH and CDR2 LQKENI come from the germline V gene. The CDR3 sequence is 15 residues long. The CDR3 nucleotides read TGTGCCAGCTCACGCGGCCCGGGGCAGATGAATGAGCAGTTCTTC. Its protein is CASSRGPGQMNEQFF.

The gene calls are TRBV15 and TRBJ1-2; D is ambiguous. With 0 bases removed from V and 10 bases from J, the gap between germline ends came to 12 bases. The germline gives CDR1 LNHNV, CDR2 YYDKDF (reference sequence). The CDR3 runs to 13 residues. The CDR3: CATSRELADLYTF. The CDR3 coding sequence is TGTGCCACCAGCAGAGAATTGGCCGACCTCTACACCTTC.

This clone was detected only a few times. The J gene is TRBJ2-2, the V gene TRBV4-1; unclear D gene. The CDR3 is 14 residues long. CDR1 MGHRA and CDR2 YSYEKL come from the germline V gene. The V gene lost 5 bases and the J gene lost 6 bases, with 13 bases spanning the gap. The CDR3 protein is CASSARAVAGELFF. DNA of the CDR3: TGCGCCAGCAGCGCCCGGGCCGTGGCCGGGGAGCTGTTTTTT.

This rearrangement joins TRBV19 to TRBJ2-1, with D possibly being TRBD2 (5 bases). Germline-derived CDR1 and CDR2 are LNHDA and SQIVND (reference sequence). V lost 5 bases and J lost 6, with 20 bases in between. This CDR3 has 16 amino acids. The DNA of the CDR3 is TGTGCCAGTAGTGGGCGAGGAGGAGAGTTCCGCAATGAGCAGTTCTTC. It translates to CASSGRGGEFRNEQFF.

This sequence joins TRBV18 and TRBJ1-2; D is uncertain. V gave up 1 base and J gave up 1 base, with 13 bases separating them. There are 16 residues in the CDR3. The germline V gene encodes CDR1 KGHSH and CDR2 LQKENI. The CDR3 loop is CASSPRVGVDNYGYTF. The DNA for the CDR3 is TGTGCCAGCTCACCACGGGTGGGCGTAGATAACTATGGCTACACCTTC.

This clone has only one observation. CDR3 loop: CASSPTGLETPLHF. The CDR3 DNA reads as TGTGCCAGCAGTCCGACAGGGTTGGAGACACCCCTCCACTTT. This rearrangement joins TRBV2 to TRBJ1-6; 7 bases are a match to TRBD1. V lost 5 bases to trimming and J lost 11 bases; unmatched junction nucleotides: 9. This CDR3 spans 14 amino acids. Germline CDR1 is SNHLY and CDR2 is FYNNEI. The complete variable domain, with remaining parts taken from reference TRBV2 and TRBJ1-6, reads EPEVTQTPSHQVTQMGQEVILRCVPISNHLYFYWYRQILGQKVEFLVSFYNNEISEKSEIFDDQFSVERPDGSNFTLKIRSTKLEDSAMYFCASSPTGLETPLHFGNGTRLTVT.

This sequence joins TRBV18 and TRBJ2-7, with D possibly matching TRBD2 (5 bases). CDR1 and CDR2 from the germline V gene are KGHSH and LQKENI. The CDR3 is 14 residues long. Between the trimmed V and J ends, which lost 3 bases and 8 bases, there was a span of 17 bases. CDR3 residues: CASSPVDSLRQQYF. The CDR3 nucleotides read TGTGCCAGCTCACCTGTGGACTCACTCCGCCAGCAGTACTTC.

The chain carries TRBV10-3 and TRBJ1-1, with D possibly being TRBD1 (5 bases). Germline V gene sequence: CDR1 ENHRY, CDR2 SYGVKD. The CDR3 is 14 residues long. The ends were cut back, 6 bases at V and 0 bases at J, with 11 bases in the middle. The CDR3 coding sequence is TGTGCCATCAGCAGGGCGGCCATGAACACTGAAGCTTTCTTT. This gives the protein CAISRAAMNTEAFF.

CDR3 sequence reads: CASSYTGQGSLREQFF. The CDR3 DNA reads as TGTGCCAGCAGCTACACGGGACAGGGGAGTTTAAGGGAGCAGTTCTTC. This chain connects TRBV7-3 to TRBJ2-1; 10 bases line up with TRBD1. The CDR3 is 16 residues long. The junction had 13 bases not matched to a gene; V was cut back by 4 bases and J by 10 bases. CDR1 and CDR2 from the germline V gene are SGHTA and FQGTGA.

The V call is TRBV5-6, the J call TRBJ2-7, with no clear D. This CDR3 has 15 amino acids. Germline lookup yields CDR1 SGHDT and CDR2 YYEEEE. With 2 bases removed from V and 2 bases from J, the gap between germline ends came to 14 bases. The CDR3 loop is CASSLSTEGTYEQYF. In DNA form, the CDR3 reads TGTGCCAGCAGCTTATCAACGGAAGGAACCTACGAGCAGTACTTC.

This clone showed up just once. The rearrangement uses TRBV18 and TRBJ2-1; 10 nucleotides agree with TRBD1. Germline assignment: CDR1 KGHSH and CDR2 LQKENI. The CDR3 has 13 amino acids. V was pared by 6 bases and J by 11 bases, with 7 bases of the junction left unmatched. In nucleotides, the CDR3 is TGTGCCAGCTCTCCCGGACAGGGGGAAAAGCAGTTCTTC. Amino acids: CASSPGQGEKQFF. The full variable domain, its missing parts supplied by reference TRBV18 and TRBJ2-1, is NAGVMQNPRHLVRRRGQEARLRCSPMKGHSHVYWYRQLPEEGLKFMVYLQKENIIDESGMPKERFSAEFPKEGPSILRIQQVVRGDSAAYFCASSPGQGEKQFFGPGTRLTVL.

The chain links TRBV6-5 to TRBJ1-5; D call uncertain. The CDR3 is 14 amino acids. Germline CDR1 is MNHEY and CDR2 is SVGAGI. Trimming took 2 bases from V and 2 from J, leaving 7 bases between them. The CDR3 sequence: CASSYVGGNQPQHF. In nucleotides, the CDR3 is TGTGCCAGCAGTTACGTCGGGGGCAATCAGCCCCAGCATTTT.

The chain is built from TRBV19 and TRBJ1-2; D gene ambiguous. Germline-derived CDR1 and CDR2 are LNHDA and SQIVND (reference sequence). V was trimmed by 6 bases and J by 1 base, leaving 12 bases between them. The CDR3 runs to 14 residues. This CDR3 is CASRISQVNYGYTF. CDR3 DNA sequence: TGTGCCAGTAGAATTTCTCAGGTTAACTATGGCTACACCTTC.

The chain carries TRBV6-5 and TRBJ1-4; 8 bases line up with TRBD1. There are 15 residues in the CDR3. Germline CDR1 and CDR2: MNHEY and SVGAGI. The ends lost 0 bases at V and 8 bases at J; junction bases unmatched: 5. The chain's CDR3 is CASSYSTDRDEKLFF. The DNA of the CDR3 is TGTGCCAGCAGTTACTCGACGGACAGGGACGAAAAACTGTTTTTT.

The CDR3 nucleotides are TGCAGCGTTGATAAGGGCGGACGGACTGAAGCTTTCTTT. It encodes CSVDKGGRTEAFF. The V gene is TRBV29-1, the J gene TRBJ1-1, with unresolved D. The CDR3 runs to 13 residues. Germline values: CDR1 SQVTM, CDR2 ANQGSEA. Deletions cut 3 bases from V and 5 bases from J, with 13 bases between.

The chain joins TRBV28 to TRBJ1-3; 7 bases are a match to TRBD1. J gave up 5 bases and V 3 bases, and 7 bases lay outside the gene matches. Looked up from germline, CDR1 is MDHEN and CDR2 is SYDVKM. The CDR3 sequence is 15 residues long. CDR3 nucleotide sequence: TGTGCCAGCAGTTTGTCTAGGACAGGTCGAAACACCATATATTTT. Protein product: CASSLSRTGRNTIYF.

On this clone: A junction boundary mismatches the germline segment, possibly from a read error. Other DNA sequences in the same sample also yield this CDR3. V gene TRBV18 combines with J gene TRBJ1-2; D gene unclear. This CDR3 is 15 amino acids long. Germline CDR1 KGHSH, CDR2 LQKENI. The CDR3 loop is CASSPPEKTGYGYTF. CDR3 nucleotides: TGTGCCAGTTCACCACCGGAGAAAACGGGCTATGGCTACACCTTC. The complete variable domain, with remaining parts taken from reference TRBV18 and TRBJ1-2, reads NAGVMQNPRHLVRRRGQEARLRCSPMKGHSHVYWYRQLPEEGLKFMVYLQKENIIDESGMPKERFSAEFPKEGPSILRIQQVVRGDSAAYFCASSPPEKTGYGYTFGSGTRLTVV.

The genes are TRBV28 and TRBJ1-4, with D perhaps TRBD1 (6 bases). The germline V gene encodes CDR1 MDHEN and CDR2 SYDVKM. V dropped 6 bases and J dropped 6 bases, with 14 bases sitting between them. CDR3 length: 14 residues. In nucleotides, the CDR3 is TGTGCCAGCAGCTGGGGGCAGCGGGATGAAAAACTGTTTTTT. Its protein product is CASSWGQRDEKLFF.